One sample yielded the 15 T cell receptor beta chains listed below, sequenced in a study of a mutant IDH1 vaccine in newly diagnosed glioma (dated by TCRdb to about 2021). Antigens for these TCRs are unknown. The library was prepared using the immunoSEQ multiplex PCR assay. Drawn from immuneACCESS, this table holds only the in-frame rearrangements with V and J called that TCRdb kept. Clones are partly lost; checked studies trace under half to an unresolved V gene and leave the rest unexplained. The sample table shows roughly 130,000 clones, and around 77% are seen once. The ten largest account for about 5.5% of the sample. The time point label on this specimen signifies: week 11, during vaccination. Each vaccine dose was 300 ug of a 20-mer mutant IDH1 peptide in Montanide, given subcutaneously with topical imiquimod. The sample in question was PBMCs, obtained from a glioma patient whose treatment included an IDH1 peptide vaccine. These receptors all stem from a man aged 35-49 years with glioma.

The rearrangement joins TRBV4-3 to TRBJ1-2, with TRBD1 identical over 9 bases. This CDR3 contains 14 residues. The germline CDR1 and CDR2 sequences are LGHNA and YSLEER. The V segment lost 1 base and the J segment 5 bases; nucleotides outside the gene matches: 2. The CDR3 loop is CASSQGQGGYGYTF. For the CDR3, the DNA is TGCGCCAGCAGCCAAGGACAGGGGGGATATGGCTACACCTTC.

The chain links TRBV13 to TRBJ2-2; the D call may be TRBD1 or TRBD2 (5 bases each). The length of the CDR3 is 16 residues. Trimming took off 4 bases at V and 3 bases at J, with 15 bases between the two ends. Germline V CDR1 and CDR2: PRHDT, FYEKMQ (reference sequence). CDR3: CASSSSGTGYTGELFF. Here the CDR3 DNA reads TGTGCCAGCAGCTCCTCAGGGACGGGGTACACCGGGGAGCTGTTTTTT.

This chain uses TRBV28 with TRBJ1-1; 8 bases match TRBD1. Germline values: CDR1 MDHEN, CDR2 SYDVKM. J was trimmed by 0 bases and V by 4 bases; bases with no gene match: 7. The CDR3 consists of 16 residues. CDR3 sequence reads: CASSYLQGAMNTEAFF. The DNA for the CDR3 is TGTGCCAGCAGTTATCTCCAGGGGGCGATGAACACTGAAGCTTTCTTT.

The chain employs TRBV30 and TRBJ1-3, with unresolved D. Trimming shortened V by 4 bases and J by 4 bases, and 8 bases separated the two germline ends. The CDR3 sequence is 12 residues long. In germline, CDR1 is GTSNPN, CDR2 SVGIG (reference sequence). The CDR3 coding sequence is TGTGCCTGGAACGGGAAAGGAAACACCATATATTTT. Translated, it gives CAWNGKGNTIYF.

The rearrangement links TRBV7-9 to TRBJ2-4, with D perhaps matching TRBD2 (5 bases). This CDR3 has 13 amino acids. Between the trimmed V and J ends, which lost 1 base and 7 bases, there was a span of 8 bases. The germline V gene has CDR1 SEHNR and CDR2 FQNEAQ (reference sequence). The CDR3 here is CASSLGEINIQYF. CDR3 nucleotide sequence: TGTGCCAGCAGCTTAGGGGAGATCAACATTCAGTACTTC.

In DNA form, the CDR3 reads TGTGCCAGCAGCTTAGATGGGACCTCTAACTATGGCTACACCTTC. It encodes CASSLDGTSNYGYTF. J is TRBJ1-2 and V is TRBV11-1, with D perhaps TRBD1 (5 bases). This CDR3 is 15 amino acids long. In germline, CDR1 is SGHAT, CDR2 FQDESV (reference sequence). V dropped 1 base and J dropped 0 bases, with 9 bases sitting between them.

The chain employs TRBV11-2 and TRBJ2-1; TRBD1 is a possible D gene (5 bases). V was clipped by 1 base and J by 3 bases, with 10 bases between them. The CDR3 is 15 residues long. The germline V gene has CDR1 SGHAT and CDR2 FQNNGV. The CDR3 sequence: CASSLVPGFYNEQFF. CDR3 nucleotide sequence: TGTGCCAGCAGCTTAGTCCCAGGGTTCTACAATGAGCAGTTCTTC. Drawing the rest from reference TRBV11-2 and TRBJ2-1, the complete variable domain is EAGVAQSPRYKIIEKRQSVAFWCNPISGHATLYWYQQILGQGPKLLIQFQNNGVVDDSQLPKDRFSAERLKGVDSTLKIQPAKLEDSAVYLCASSLVPGFYNEQFFGPGTRLTVL.

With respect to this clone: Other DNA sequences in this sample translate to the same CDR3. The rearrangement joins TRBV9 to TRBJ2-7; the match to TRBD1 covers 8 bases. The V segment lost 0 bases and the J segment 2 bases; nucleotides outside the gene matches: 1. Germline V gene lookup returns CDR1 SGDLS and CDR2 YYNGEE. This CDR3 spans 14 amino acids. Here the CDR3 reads CASSVAGGTYEQYF. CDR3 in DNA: TGTGCCAGCAGCGTAGCAGGGGGCACCTACGAGCAGTACTTC.

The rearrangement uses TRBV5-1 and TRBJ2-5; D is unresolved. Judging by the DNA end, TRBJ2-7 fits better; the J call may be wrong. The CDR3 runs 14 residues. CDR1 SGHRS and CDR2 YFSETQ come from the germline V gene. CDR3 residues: CASSSPHPQNEQYF. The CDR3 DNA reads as TGCGCCAGCAGTTCGCCCCACCCTCAGAACGAGCAGTACTTC.

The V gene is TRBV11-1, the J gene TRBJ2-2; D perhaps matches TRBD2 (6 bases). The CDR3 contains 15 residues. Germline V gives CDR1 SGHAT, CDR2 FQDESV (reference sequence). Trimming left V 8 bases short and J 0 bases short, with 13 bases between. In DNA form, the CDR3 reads TGTGCCAGCTGCAGGGACTCCGCGAACACCGGGGAGCTGTTTTTT. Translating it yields CASCRDSANTGELFF.

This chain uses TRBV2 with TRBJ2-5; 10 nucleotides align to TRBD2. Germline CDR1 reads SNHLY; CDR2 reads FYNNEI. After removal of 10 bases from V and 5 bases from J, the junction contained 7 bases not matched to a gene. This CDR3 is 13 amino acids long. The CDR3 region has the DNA TGTGCCATCATAGCGGGAGGCGGGGAGACCCAGTACTTC. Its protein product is CAIIAGGGETQYF.

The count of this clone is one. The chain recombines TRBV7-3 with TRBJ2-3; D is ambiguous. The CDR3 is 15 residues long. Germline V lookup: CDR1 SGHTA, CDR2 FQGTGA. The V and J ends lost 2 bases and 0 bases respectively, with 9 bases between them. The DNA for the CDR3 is TGTGCCAGCAGCTTACAGACTGCTAGCACAGATACGCAGTATTTT. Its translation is CASSLQTASTDTQYF.

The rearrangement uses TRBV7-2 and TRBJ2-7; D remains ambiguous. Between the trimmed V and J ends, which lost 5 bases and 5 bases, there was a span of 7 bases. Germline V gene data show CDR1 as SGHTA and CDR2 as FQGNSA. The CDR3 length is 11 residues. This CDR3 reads CASSQQNEQYF. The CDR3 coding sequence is TGTGCCAGCAGCCAACAGAACGAGCAGTACTTC.

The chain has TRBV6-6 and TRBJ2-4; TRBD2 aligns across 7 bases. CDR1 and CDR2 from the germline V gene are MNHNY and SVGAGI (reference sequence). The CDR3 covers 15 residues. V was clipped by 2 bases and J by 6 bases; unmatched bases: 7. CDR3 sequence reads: CASSYNAGRGNIQYF. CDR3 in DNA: TGTGCCAGCAGTTACAATGCAGGGAGGGGAAACATTCAGTACTTC.

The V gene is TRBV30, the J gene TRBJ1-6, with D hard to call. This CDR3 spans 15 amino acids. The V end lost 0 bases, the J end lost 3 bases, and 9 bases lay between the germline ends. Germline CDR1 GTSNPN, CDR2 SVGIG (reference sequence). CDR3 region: CAWSVGKGYNSPLHF. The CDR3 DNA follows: TGTGCCTGGAGTGTAGGGAAGGGCTATAATTCACCCCTCCACTTT.